This TCR beta chain was identified in a study of Graves' ophthalmopathy and Graves' hyperthyroidism (dated by TCRdb to the late 2010s). For the study in its entirety: Peripheral blood was collected at initial diagnosis, prior to any treatment. A discovery set of 100 or so patients (approximately 42 ophthalmopathy, around 57 stable hyperthyroidism) was enrolled to explore V-J signatures distinguishing ophthalmopathy from hyperthyroidism. In total, 135 blood samples were TCR-sequenced: approximately 40 ophthalmopathy, under 85 hyperthyroidism and approximately 17 hyperthyroidism-to-ophthalmopathy patients. In several hyperthyroidism patients, the T-cell repertoires found in thyroid tissue were compared with those found in blood. To tell Graves' ophthalmopathy apart from Graves' hyperthyroidism, and to predict which patients would progress to ophthalmopathy, the study relied on TCR beta repertoire signatures. An independent validation cohort comprised under 20 hyperthyroidism patients and about 16 patients who later progressed from hyperthyroidism to ophthalmopathy. The roughly 94 discovery patients were randomly split 7:3 into training and test sets. Following sampling, methimazole starting at 30 mg daily was administered to hyperthyroidism patients, and high-dose intravenous methylprednisolone was administered to ophthalmopathy patients.

This clonotype was detected many times. The antigen it binds to is not known. Per-base qualities were not stored, and no clone one base away is much larger. The paper as a whole reports these results and caveats: Among expanded thyroid clonotypes with frequency above 0.001, most also showed up in blood, which suggests that blood repertoires may reflect the thyroid immune response. No statistical method was used to predetermine the sample size, and group allocation was not hidden from the investigators. In cross-validation, the 13-signature model distinguished ophthalmopathy from stable hyperthyroidism with about 88% sensitivity and about 84% specificity, and in the test set the corresponding values were approximately 80% and 75%. In validation, the model predicted ophthalmopathy progression with 70.59% sensitivity and around 72% specificity; about a dozen predicted patients were CT-confirmed with GO in a median of approximately 6.5 months.

Ophthalmopathy patients were characterized by moderately to severely active disease, a Clinical Activity Score of at least 3, a NOSPECS grade of at least 4, and a disease duration under 3 months. Patients with other autoimmune diseases, uncontrolled infections, pregnancy or lactation were excluded. Diagnosis was based on clinical symptoms, serum thyroxine, TRAb, thyroid ultrasound and orbital computed tomography. Ficoll-Paque density gradient centrifugation was used to isolate PBMCs from about 10 ml of fresh peripheral blood. Total RNA was extracted using Trizol reagent, and RNA quality was checked on an Agilent 2100 Bioanalyzer. For repertoire sequencing, TCR beta CDR3 regions were amplified from RNA transcripts. The first round was an RT-PCR using HTBI primers with the Qiagen OneStep RT-PCR kit, and this first round was followed by a second-round multiplex PCR, then size selection and purification. The libraries underwent paired-end sequencing with 100 bp reads on an Illumina HiSeq2000. The paper's data handling went like this. SOAPnuke was used to process the reads, removing any read that contained adapters or uncalled bases, had a mean Phred below 15, or lacked an exact match to the constant primer or identifier. COPE v1.2.5 was used to merge the high-quality paired reads. Each unique nucleotide sequence was defined as a clonotype, and clonotypes were aligned to IMGT TRB V, D and J references with MiTCR v1.1. The analysis was limited to V-J combinations with a frequency above 0.0001, which together covered just over 98% of the repertoires. For each V-J combination, a TCR clonal expansion and chaos score was defined as F50 clonal expansion divided by the chaos observed in the TCRdist matrix. Welch's t-statistics and random forest were used to reduce the features to about a dozen V-J combinations, which were then used as input to a naive Bayes classifier. The similarity between thyroid and blood repertoires was quantified using the Morisita-Horn index. The public reads were reprocessed in TCRdb via fastp at Q25 and MiXCR, keeping in-frame beta chains. Duplicate CDR3 protein sequences are folded into a single record with the most common DNA and genes. The authors' filters were not applied to this entry. This sample comprises under 250,000 distinct CDR3 sequences, less than 30% of them detected only once. About 9.3% of the sample rests with the top ten.

From the cysteine through the phenylalanine, the CDR3 covers 16 amino acids. Of all the DNA, just the CDR3 is kept, 48 bases in frame from base 1. The V end gives up 4 bases and the J end 3 bases, leaving 6 bases in the junction not matched to a gene. Taken from the germline V gene, the CDR1 and CDR2 loops are SGHAT and FQNNGV. The chain joins TRBV11-2 to TRBJ1-1; TRBD1 agrees with 12 junctional bases. Sequencing was performed on peripheral blood. The receptor was derived from a man aged 50 to 60 with Graves' ophthalmopathy. Donor details come from another sample of the same person, matched by shared clones. The DNA sequence is given as TGTGCCAGCAGCTCGGGACAGGGGGCAGGAGACACTGAAGCTTTCTTT. Translation gives CASSSGQGAGDTEAFF.